This T cell receptor (beta chain) was identified in a study of shared clonotypes between healthy human individuals. Study-level findings and limits: Non-shared clonotypes had lower generation probabilities than clonotypes shared by all four sorted-subset donors. Estimated richness was generally greater in naive than memory subsets.

About this clone: As yet, its antigen is unknown.

This CDR3 has 13 amino acids. Trimming took 6 bases from V and 4 from J, leaving 12 bases between them. Germline CDR1 reads MNHNS; CDR2 reads SASEGT. Profiling relied on immunoSEQ multiplex PCR, and the TCRdb table lists in-frame clones only, not all of them. Of approximately 2.5 million clones listed, about 92% are singletons. The genes are TRBV6-1 and TRBJ1-1, with D unresolved. This clonotype was obtained from a man aged 18-30 years in good health. The sequenced material came from naive CD4+ T cells sorted from blood. Sample subset: CD45RA+ positively selected. In nucleotides, the CDR3 is TGTGCCAGCAGGGAGACGGACCGCACTGAAGCTTTCTTT. Translated, it gives CASRETDRTEAFF.